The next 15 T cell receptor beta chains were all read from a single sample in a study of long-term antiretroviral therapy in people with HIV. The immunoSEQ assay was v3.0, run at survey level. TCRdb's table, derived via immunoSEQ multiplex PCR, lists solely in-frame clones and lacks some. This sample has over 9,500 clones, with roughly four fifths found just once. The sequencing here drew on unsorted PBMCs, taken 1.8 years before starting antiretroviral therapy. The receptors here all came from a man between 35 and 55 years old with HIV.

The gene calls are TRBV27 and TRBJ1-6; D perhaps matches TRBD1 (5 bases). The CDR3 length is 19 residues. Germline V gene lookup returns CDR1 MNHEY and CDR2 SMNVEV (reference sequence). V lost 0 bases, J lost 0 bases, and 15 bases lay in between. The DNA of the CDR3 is TGTGCCAGCAGTTTATCAATCCTCCCAGGGCGCTCCTATAATTCACCCCTCCACTTT. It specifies CASSLSILPGRSYNSPLHF.

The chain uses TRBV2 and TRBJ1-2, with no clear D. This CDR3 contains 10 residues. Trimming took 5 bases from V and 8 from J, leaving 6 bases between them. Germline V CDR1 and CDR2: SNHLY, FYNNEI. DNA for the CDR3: TGTGCCAGCAGTTACACAGGCTACACCTTC. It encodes CASSYTGYTF.

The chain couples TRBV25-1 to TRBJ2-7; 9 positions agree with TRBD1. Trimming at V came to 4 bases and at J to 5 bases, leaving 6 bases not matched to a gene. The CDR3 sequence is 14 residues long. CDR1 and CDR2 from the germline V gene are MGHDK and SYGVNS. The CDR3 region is CASSADRGTHEQYF. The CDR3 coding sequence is TGTGCCAGCAGTGCCGACAGGGGGACACACGAGCAGTACTTC.

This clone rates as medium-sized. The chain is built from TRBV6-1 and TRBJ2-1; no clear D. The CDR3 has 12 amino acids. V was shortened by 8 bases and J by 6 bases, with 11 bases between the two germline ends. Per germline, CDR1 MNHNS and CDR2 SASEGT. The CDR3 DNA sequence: TGTGCCAGCTCGTGGGCGAGCAATGAGCAGTTCTTC. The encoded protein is CASSWASNEQFF.

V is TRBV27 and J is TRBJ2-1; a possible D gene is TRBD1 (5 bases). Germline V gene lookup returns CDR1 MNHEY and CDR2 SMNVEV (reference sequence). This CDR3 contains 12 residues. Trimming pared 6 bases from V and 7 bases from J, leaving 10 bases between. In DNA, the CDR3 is TGTGCCAGCAGAGGCGACAGTAATGAGCAGTTCTTC. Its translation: CASRGDSNEQFF.

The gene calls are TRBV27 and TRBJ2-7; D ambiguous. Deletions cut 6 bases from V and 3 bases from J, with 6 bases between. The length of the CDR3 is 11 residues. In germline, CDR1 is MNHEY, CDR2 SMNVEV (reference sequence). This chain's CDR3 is CASRDRYEQYF. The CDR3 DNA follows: TGTGCCAGCAGAGACCGCTACGAGCAGTACTTC.

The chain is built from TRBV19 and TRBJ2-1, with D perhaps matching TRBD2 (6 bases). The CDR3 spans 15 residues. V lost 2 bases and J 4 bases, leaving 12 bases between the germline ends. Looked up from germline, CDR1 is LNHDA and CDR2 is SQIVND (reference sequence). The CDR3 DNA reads TGTGCCAGTAGTATACAGGGAGGATATTACAATGAGCAGTTCTTC. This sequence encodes CASSIQGGYYNEQFF.

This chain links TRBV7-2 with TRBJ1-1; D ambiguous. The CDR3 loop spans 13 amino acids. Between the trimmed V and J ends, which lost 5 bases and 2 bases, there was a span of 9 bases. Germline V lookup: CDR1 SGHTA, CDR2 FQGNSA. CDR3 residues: CASSTYGNTEAFF. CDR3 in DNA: TGTGCCAGCAGCACATACGGAAACACTGAAGCTTTCTTT.

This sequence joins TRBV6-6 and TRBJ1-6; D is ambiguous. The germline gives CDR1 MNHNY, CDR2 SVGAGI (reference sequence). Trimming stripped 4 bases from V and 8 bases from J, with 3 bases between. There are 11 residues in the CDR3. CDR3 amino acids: CASSSDSPLHF. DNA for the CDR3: TGTGCCAGCAGTTCCGATTCACCCCTCCACTTT.

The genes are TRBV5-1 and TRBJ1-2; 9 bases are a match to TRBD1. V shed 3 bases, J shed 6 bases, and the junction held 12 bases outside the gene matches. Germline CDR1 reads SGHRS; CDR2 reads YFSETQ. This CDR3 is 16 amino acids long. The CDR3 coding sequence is TGCGCCAGCAGCTCTACTCCACAGGGGGCTAAAGATGGCTACACCTTC. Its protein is CASSSTPQGAKDGYTF.

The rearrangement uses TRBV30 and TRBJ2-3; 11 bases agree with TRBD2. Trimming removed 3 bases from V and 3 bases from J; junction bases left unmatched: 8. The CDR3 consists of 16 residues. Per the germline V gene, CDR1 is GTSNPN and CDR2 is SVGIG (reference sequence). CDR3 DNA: TGTGCCTGGAGCTCGATAGCGGGGGGGCCGACAGATACGCAGTATTTT. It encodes CAWSSIAGGPTDTQYF.

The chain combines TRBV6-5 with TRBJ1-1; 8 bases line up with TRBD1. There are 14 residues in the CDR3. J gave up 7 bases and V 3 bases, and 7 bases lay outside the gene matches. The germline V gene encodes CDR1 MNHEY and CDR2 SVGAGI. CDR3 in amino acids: CASSYGSGTGEAFF. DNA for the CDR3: TGTGCCAGCAGTTATGGCTCAGGGACAGGTGAAGCTTTCTTT.

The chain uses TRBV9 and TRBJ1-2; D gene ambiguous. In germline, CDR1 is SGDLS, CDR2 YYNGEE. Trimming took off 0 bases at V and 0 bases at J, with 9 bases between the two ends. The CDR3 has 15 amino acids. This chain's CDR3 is CASSVGPTANYGYTF. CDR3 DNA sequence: TGTGCCAGCAGCGTAGGCCCCACAGCTAACTATGGCTACACCTTC.

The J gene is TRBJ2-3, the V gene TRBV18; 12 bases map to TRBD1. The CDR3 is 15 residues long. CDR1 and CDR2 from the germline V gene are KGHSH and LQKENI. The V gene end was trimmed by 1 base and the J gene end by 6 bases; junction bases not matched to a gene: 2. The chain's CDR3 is CASSPRDRGRDTQYF. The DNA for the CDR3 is TGTGCCAGCTCACCACGGGACAGGGGGCGGGATACGCAGTATTTT.

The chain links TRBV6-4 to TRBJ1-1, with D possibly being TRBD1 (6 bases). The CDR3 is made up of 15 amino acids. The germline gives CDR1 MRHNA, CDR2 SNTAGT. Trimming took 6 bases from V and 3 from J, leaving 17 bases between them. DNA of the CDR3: TGTGCCAGCAGAAATACAGGGTTAAGGGACACTGAAGCTTTCTTT. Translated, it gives CASRNTGLRDTEAFF.